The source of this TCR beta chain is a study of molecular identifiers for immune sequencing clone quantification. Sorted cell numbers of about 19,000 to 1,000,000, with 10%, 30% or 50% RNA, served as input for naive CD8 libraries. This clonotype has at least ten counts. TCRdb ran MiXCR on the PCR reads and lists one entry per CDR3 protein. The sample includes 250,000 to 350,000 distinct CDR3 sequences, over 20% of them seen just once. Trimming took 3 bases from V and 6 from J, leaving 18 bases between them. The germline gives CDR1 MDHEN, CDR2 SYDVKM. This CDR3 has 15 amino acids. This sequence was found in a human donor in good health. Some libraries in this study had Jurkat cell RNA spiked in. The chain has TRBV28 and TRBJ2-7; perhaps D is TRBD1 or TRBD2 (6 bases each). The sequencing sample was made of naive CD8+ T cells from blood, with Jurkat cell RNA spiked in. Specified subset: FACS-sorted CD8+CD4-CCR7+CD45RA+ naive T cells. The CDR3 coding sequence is TGTGCCAGCAGTTTCGGTTTAACGGGGGCGGGCGAGCAGTACTTC. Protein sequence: CASSFGLTGAGEQYF. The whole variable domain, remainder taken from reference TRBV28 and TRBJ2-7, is DVKVTQSSRYLVKRTGEKVFLECVQDMDHENMFWYRQDPGLGLRLIYFSYDVKMKEKGDIPEGYSVSREKKERFSLILESASTNQTSMYLCASSFGLTGAGEQYFGPGTRLTVT.